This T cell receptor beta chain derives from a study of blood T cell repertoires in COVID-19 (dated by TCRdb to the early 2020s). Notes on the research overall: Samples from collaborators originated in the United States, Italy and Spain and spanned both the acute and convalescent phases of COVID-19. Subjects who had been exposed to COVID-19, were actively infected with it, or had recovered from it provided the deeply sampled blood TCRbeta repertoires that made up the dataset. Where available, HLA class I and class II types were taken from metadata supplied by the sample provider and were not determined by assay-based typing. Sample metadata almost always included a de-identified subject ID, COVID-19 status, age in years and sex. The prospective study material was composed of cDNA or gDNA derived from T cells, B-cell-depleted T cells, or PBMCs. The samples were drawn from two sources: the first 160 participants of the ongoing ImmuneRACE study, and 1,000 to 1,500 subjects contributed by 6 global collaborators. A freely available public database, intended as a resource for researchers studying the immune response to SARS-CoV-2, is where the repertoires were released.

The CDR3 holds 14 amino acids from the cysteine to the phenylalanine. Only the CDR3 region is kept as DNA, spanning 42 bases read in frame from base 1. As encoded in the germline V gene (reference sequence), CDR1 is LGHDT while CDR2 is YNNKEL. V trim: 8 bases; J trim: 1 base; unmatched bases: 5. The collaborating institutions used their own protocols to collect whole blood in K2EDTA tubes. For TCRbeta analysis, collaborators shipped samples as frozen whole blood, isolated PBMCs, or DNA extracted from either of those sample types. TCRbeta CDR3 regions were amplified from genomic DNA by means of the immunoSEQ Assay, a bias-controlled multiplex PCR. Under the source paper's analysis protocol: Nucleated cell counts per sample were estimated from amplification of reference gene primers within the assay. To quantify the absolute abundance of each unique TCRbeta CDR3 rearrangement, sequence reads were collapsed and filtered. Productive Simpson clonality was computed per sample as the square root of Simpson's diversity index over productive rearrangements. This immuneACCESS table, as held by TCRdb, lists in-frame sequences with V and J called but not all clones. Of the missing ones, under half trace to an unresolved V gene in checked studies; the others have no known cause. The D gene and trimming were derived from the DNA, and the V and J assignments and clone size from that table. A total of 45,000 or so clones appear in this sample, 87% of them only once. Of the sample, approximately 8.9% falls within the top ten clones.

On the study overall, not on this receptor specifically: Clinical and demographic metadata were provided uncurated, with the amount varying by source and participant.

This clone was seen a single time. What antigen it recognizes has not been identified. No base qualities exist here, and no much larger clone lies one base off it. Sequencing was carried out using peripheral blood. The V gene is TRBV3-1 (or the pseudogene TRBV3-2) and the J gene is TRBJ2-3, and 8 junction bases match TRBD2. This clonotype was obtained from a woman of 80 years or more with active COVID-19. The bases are TGTGCCAGCTCCGTGACTAGCGGCACAGATACGCAGTATTTT. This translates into CASSVTSGTDTQYF.